What follows are 26 T cell receptor beta chains derived from one specimen sequenced in a study of response to subunit inactivated influenza vaccine. TCRdb fed the RT-PCR reads into MiXCR, producing one record per CDR3 protein. The sample contains some 500,000 distinct CDR3 sequences, 15% to 20% of which appear only once. Specimen: CD4+ T cells sorted from PBMCs, collected about 24 months after vaccination. These receptors were taken from a man in his fifties or sixties who received an inactivated influenza vaccine.

Only a few counts were recorded for this clonotype. This chain uses TRBV12-3 or TRBV12-4 with TRBJ2-5; D tentatively reads TRBD1 or TRBD2 (5 bases each). The CDR3 length is 13 residues. The V and J ends lost 6 bases and 6 bases respectively, with 14 bases between them. The CDR3 region has the DNA TGTGCCAGCAGCCCCTCGAGGGGACAGACCCAGTACTTC. Translated, it gives CASSPSRGQTQYF.

The chain couples TRBV10-2 to TRBJ2-3, with a weak D call TRBD2 (5 bases). This CDR3 is 15 amino acids long. Between the trimmed V and J ends, which lost 2 bases and 1 base, there was a span of 10 bases. The germline CDR1 and CDR2 sequences are WSHSY and SAAADI. The CDR3 loop is CASSELTGGTDTQYF. The CDR3 bases are TGCGCCAGCAGTGAGCTAACCGGGGGCACAGATACGCAGTATTTT.

This clonotype was found a few times. The V call is TRBV20-1, the J call TRBJ1-5; maybe TRBD1 (6 bases). The CDR3 is made up of 15 amino acids. In germline, CDR1 is DFQATT, CDR2 SNEGSKA (reference sequence). Trimming pared 1 base from V and 0 bases from J, leaving 10 bases between. The DNA of the CDR3 is TGCAGTGCTAGAGTAGGACAGATTAGCAATCAGCCCCAGCATTTT. Amino acids: CSARVGQISNQPQHF.

The V and J genes are TRBV20-1 and TRBJ2-3; TRBD2 matches 10 bases. J gave up 3 bases and V 5 bases, and 14 bases lay outside the gene matches. Germline V CDR1 and CDR2: DFQATT, SNEGSKA (reference sequence). The CDR3 length is 17 residues. CDR3 DNA sequence: TGCAGTGCTCCGCCTGGGTGGAGCGGGGGGGCAACAGATACGCAGTATTTT. Protein sequence: CSAPPGWSGGATDTQYF.

Ten or more counts support this clonotype. V is TRBV29-1 and J is TRBJ2-7, with 7 bases matching TRBD1. J lost 1 base, V lost 7 bases, and 4 bases had no gene match. Germline-derived CDR1 and CDR2 are SQVTM and ANQGSEA. This CDR3 has 12 residues. This CDR3 reads CSGTGQSYEQYF. For the CDR3, the DNA is TGCAGCGGGACAGGTCAATCCTACGAGCAGTACTTC.

This clonotype has a handful of counts. V and J are TRBV24-1 and TRBJ2-2; D is uncertain. V gave up 1 base and J gave up 10 bases, with 6 bases separating them. The CDR3 totals 12 residues. Germline V gene lookup returns CDR1 KGHDR and CDR2 SFDVKD. This CDR3 reads CATSDLRAELFF. The CDR3, as DNA: TGTGCCACCAGTGATTTAAGGGCGGAGCTGTTTTTT.

The genes are TRBV30 and TRBJ2-3; TRBD1 aligns across 7 bases. This CDR3 spans 12 amino acids. The trim removed 0 bases at V and 8 bases at J, leaving 2 bases unmatched. Per the germline V gene, CDR1 is GTSNPN and CDR2 is SVGIG (reference sequence). The CDR3 loop is CAWSVGGGTQYF. CDR3 DNA: TGTGCCTGGAGTGTAGGGGGCGGTACGCAGTATTTT.

This clonotype has just a few counts. The rearrangement links TRBV5-1 to TRBJ2-1; 11 positions match TRBD2. The germline CDR1 and CDR2 sequences are SGHRS and YFSETQ. Unmatched junction bases numbered 8, after V lost 0 bases and J lost 6 bases. This CDR3 spans 17 amino acids. The CDR3: CASSLEPIAGGFNEQFF. CDR3 nucleotide sequence: TGCGCCAGCAGCTTGGAGCCCATAGCGGGGGGGTTCAATGAGCAGTTCTTC.

The rearrangement uses TRBV5-5 and TRBJ2-3; D is perhaps TRBD1 or TRBD2 (5 bases each). V gave up 3 bases and J gave up 0 bases, with 11 bases separating them. The CDR3 is 15 residues long. From germline, CDR1 is SGHKS and CDR2 YYEKEE (reference sequence). CDR3 nucleotide sequence: TGTGCCAGCAGCTCCGGGACGTCTAGCACAGATACGCAGTATTTT. This codes for CASSSGTSSTDTQYF.

This clonotype was seen at least ten times. V is TRBV5-5 and J is TRBJ2-3; possible D gene TRBD2, 6 bases. CDR1 SGHKS and CDR2 YYEKEE come from the germline V gene (reference sequence). Trimming left V 4 bases short and J 6 bases short, with 9 bases between. The CDR3 covers 12 residues. The CDR3 is CASSPAGDTQYF. DNA of the CDR3: TGTGCCAGCAGCCCCGCGGGGGATACGCAGTATTTT.

The chain joins TRBV20-1 to TRBJ1-5, with D unresolved. The CDR3 consists of 12 residues. Germline CDR1 reads DFQATT; CDR2 reads SNEGSKA (reference sequence). V lost 6 bases to trimming and J lost 8 bases, with 14 bases between them. In DNA, the CDR3 is TGCAGTGCGAGTGGAGGGTGGAAGCCCCAGCATTTT. Its translation: CSASGGWKPQHF.

The chain is built from TRBV20-1 and TRBJ2-7; perhaps TRBD2 as D (6 bases). This CDR3 is built from 12 residues. The germline CDR1 and CDR2 sequences are DFQATT and SNEGSKA (reference sequence). Trimming took 3 bases from V and 0 from J, leaving 6 bases between them. As DNA, the CDR3 is TGCAGTGCTAGGGACTACTCCTACGAGCAGTACTTC. Its protein is CSARDYSYEQYF.

This clonotype was found a few times. V usage is TRBV4-3 and J usage is TRBJ2-2; D ambiguous. The CDR3 is 15 amino acids. Trimming left V 4 bases short and J 0 bases short, with 9 bases between. Looked up from germline, CDR1 is LGHNA and CDR2 is YSLEER. In nucleotides, the CDR3 is TGCGCCAGCAGCCGAGAGCGACCGAACACCGGGGAGCTGTTTTTT. Translation: CASSRERPNTGELFF.

This chain links TRBV20-1 with TRBJ2-7, with 10 bases aligning to TRBD1. The CDR3 extends over 15 amino acids. With 5 bases clipped from V and 8 bases from J, the junction kept 15 bases outside the gene matches. The germline V gene has CDR1 DFQATT and CDR2 SNEGSKA (reference sequence). The CDR3 reads CSASRQGAPNLQQYF. DNA for the CDR3: TGCAGTGCTTCCCGACAGGGGGCGCCCAATTTGCAGCAGTACTTC.

This clonotype was seen a handful of times. V is TRBV5-1 and J is TRBJ2-4, with D unresolved. The length of the CDR3 is 16 residues. Germline V gene sequence: CDR1 SGHRS, CDR2 YFSETQ. V was cut by 0 bases and J by 1 base, with 11 bases left in between. The DNA of the CDR3 is TGCGCCAGCAGCTTGGTCTCCTCTGGTGCCAAAAACATTCAGTACTTC. It yields the protein CASSLVSSGAKNIQYF.

J is TRBJ1-4 and V is TRBV10-3, with 8 bases that match TRBD1. V gave up 5 bases and J gave up 7 bases; unmatched junction bases: 3. The CDR3 totals 13 residues. Germline CDR1 is ENHRY and CDR2 is SYGVKD. This CDR3 is CAISPRGREKLFF. The CDR3 DNA follows: TGTGCCATCAGTCCCAGGGGGCGTGAAAAACTGTTTTTT.

The chain links TRBV20-1 to TRBJ1-1; no reliable D call. The germline V gene encodes CDR1 DFQATT and CDR2 SNEGSKA (reference sequence). The CDR3 is 14 amino acids. Trimming took 3 bases from V and 5 from J, leaving 16 bases between them. DNA for the CDR3: TGCAGTGCTAGGTATCCGATGGGTATAACTGAAGCTTTCTTT. It specifies CSARYPMGITEAFF.

This clonotype was counted only a few times. The J gene is TRBJ2-7, the V gene TRBV20-1; 7 bases agree with TRBD1. The germline V gene encodes CDR1 DFQATT and CDR2 SNEGSKA (reference sequence). The CDR3 has 13 amino acids. Germline trimming cut 4 bases from V and 2 bases from J; bases unmatched to any gene: 5. The CDR3 loop reads CSANNRGTYEQYF. CDR3 in DNA: TGCAGTGCTAACAACAGGGGAACCTACGAGCAGTACTTC.

This clonotype was seen ten or more times. The chain links TRBV3-1 to TRBJ2-1; no definite D call. Trimming stripped 1 base from V and 2 bases from J, with 15 bases between. The germline V gene has CDR1 LGHDT and CDR2 YNNKEL (reference sequence). CDR3 size: 17 residues. The CDR3 coding sequence is TGTGCCAGCAGCCAAGGGGCGCCTACCATTCCCTACAATGAGCAGTTCTTC. Translated, it gives CASSQGAPTIPYNEQFF.

This clonotype was seen a few times. This sequence joins TRBV20-1 and TRBJ2-1, with TRBD2 identical over 8 bases. Germline CDR1 DFQATT, CDR2 SNEGSKA (reference sequence). The V segment lost 5 bases and the J segment 5 bases; nucleotides outside the gene matches: 8. There are 14 residues in the CDR3. The DNA of the CDR3 is TGCAGTGCTCGCGGGGGGCAGGGGCACAATGAGCAGTTCTTC. Its protein product is CSARGGQGHNEQFF.

This chain uses TRBV4-1 with TRBJ1-4, with D unclear. CDR3 length equals 15 residues. V shed 2 bases and J shed 4 bases, with 11 bases lying between them. Per germline, CDR1 MGHRA and CDR2 YSYEKL. CDR3 DNA: TGCGCCAGCAGCCAACAACGGGCCATTAATGAAAAACTGTTTTTT. It translates to CASSQQRAINEKLFF.

The chain combines TRBV4-1 with TRBJ1-2; D gene uncertain. This CDR3 has 15 amino acids. Germline values: CDR1 MGHRA, CDR2 YSYEKL. Trimming cost V 0 bases and J 2 bases, with 10 bases left between them. Here the CDR3 reads CASSQDAGGNYGYTF. The CDR3, as DNA: TGCGCCAGCAGCCAAGACGCCGGAGGGAACTATGGCTACACCTTC.

There are many counts of this clonotype. The chain recombines TRBV28 with TRBJ2-3, with 15 bases fitting TRBD2. Losses at the gene ends were 4 bases for V and 6 bases for J; bases not matched to a gene: 8. Per germline, CDR1 MDHEN and CDR2 SYDVKM. CDR3 size: 17 residues. The CDR3 sequence is CASSSGTSGRRGDTQYF. CDR3 DNA: TGTGCCAGCAGTTCCGGGACTAGCGGGAGGAGAGGGGATACGCAGTATTTT.

The gene calls are TRBV7-8 and TRBJ1-5; D perhaps matches TRBD1 (5 bases). The CDR3 consists of 14 residues. V gave up 1 base and J gave up 6 bases, with 10 bases separating them. From germline, CDR1 is SGHVS and CDR2 FQNEAQ. The DNA of the CDR3 is TGTGCCAGCAGCTTAGATTGGGGGGGTCAGCCCCAGCATTTT. Amino acid sequence: CASSLDWGGQPQHF. Combining the CDR3 with reference TRBV7-8 and TRBJ1-5 gives the whole variable domain GAGVSQSPRYKVAKRGQDVALRCDPISGHVSLFWYQQALGQGPEFLTYFQNEAQLDKSGLPSDRFFAERPEGSVSTLKIQRTQQEDSAVYLCASSLDWGGQPQHFGDGTRLSIL.

This clonotype was observed at least ten times. CDR3 amino acids: CSVEDDRETYNEQFF. The CDR3, as DNA: TGCAGCGTTGAGGACGACAGGGAAACCTACAATGAGCAGTTCTTC. The chain couples TRBV29-1 to TRBJ2-1, with 7 bases fitting TRBD1. Germline CDR1 reads SQVTM; CDR2 reads ANQGSEA. J lost 2 bases, V lost 3 bases, and 7 bases had no gene match. The CDR3 spans 15 residues.

The rearrangement joins TRBV9 to TRBJ2-7; D might be TRBD1 or TRBD2, each matching 5 bases. Germline lookup yields CDR1 SGDLS and CDR2 YYNGEE. The germline V and J ends were trimmed by 4 bases and 0 bases, with 11 bases remaining between them. This CDR3 has 14 amino acids. As DNA, the CDR3 is TGTGCCAGCAGCCGGGACCCGAGCTCCTACGAGCAGTACTTC. The encoded protein is CASSRDPSSYEQYF. The full variable domain, in which reference TRBV9 and TRBJ2-7 provide the parts outside the CDR3, is DSGVTQTPKHLITATGQRVTLRCSPRSGDLSVYWYQQSLDQGLQFLIQYYNGEERAKGNILERFSAQQFPDLHSELNLSSLELGDSALYFCASSRDPSSYEQYFGPGTRLTVT.